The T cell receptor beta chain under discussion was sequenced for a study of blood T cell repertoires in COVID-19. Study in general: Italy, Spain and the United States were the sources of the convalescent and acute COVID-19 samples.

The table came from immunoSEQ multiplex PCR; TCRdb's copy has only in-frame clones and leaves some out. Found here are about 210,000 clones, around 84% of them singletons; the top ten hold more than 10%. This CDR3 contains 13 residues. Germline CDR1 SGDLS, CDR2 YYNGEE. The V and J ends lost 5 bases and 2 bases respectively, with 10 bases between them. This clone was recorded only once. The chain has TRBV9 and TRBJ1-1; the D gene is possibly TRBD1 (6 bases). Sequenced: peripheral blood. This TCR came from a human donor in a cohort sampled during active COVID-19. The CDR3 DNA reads TGTGCCAGCAGGCAGGGGACCAACACTGAAGCTTTCTTT. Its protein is CASRQGTNTEAFF.